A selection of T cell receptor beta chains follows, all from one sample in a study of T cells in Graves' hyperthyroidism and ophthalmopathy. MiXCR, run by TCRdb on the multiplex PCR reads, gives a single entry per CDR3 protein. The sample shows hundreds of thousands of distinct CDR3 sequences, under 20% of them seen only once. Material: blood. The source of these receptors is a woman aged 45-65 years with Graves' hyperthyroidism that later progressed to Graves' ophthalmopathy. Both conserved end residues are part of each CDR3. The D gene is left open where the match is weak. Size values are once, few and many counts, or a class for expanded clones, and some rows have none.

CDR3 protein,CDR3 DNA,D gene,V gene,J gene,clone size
CASSLWYRDRGEKLFF,TGTGCCAGCAGTTTATGGTACCGGGACAGGGGTGAAAAACTGTTTTTT,TRBD1,TRBV27,TRBJ1-4,few
CASSFGGSTDTQYF,TGCGCCAGCAGCTTCGGCGGCAGCACAGATACGCAGTATTTT,-,TRBV12-3/TRBV12-4,TRBJ2-3,many
CASSLGPSETQYF,TGTGCCAGCAGCTTAGGCCCAAGTGAGACCCAGTACTTC,-,TRBV7-3,TRBJ2-5,many
CASSLAAISNQPQHF,TGTGCCAGCAGTTTAGCTGCCATTAGCAATCAGCCCCAGCATTTT,-,TRBV12-3/TRBV12-4,TRBJ1-5,many
CASSLARDTWNTGELFF,TGTGCCAGCAGTTTAGCCAGGGACACCTGGAACACCGGGGAGCTGTTTTTT,-,TRBV12-3/TRBV12-4,TRBJ2-2,few
CASSPAGAGGQTQYF,TGTGCCAGCAGTCCCGCGGGAGCGGGAGGGCAGACCCAGTACTTC,TRBD2,TRBV6-2/TRBV6-3,TRBJ2-5,-
CASSYFRTPETQYF,TGTGCCAGCAGTTACTTTCGTACTCCGGAGACCCAGTACTTC,-,TRBV6-6,TRBJ2-5,-
CSARPRDLFNYGYTF,TGCAGTGCTAGACCCCGGGACCTATTTAACTATGGCTACACCTTC,-,TRBV20-1,TRBJ1-2,many
CASSSLGGDYEQYF,TGTGCCAGCAGTTCCCTGGGGGGTGACTACGAGCAGTACTTC,-,TRBV28,TRBJ2-7,-
CASIPSQVANEKLFF,TGTGCCAGCATCCCGAGCCAGGTTGCCAATGAAAAACTGTTTTTT,-,TRBV2,TRBJ1-4,-
CASRNRDRGEEKLFF,TGTGCCAGCAGAAACCGGGACAGGGGAGAGGAAAAACTGTTTTTT,TRBD1,TRBV2,TRBJ1-4,few
CASGLNLPDRGMLSYEQYF,TGTGCTAGTGGTCTGAACTTGCCGGACAGGGGGATGCTCTCCTACGAGCAGTACTTC,TRBD1,TRBV12-5,TRBJ2-7,-
CASRDSGGGTNSPLHF,TGCGCCAGCAGAGATTCGGGAGGGGGGACCAATTCACCCCTCCACTTT,-,TRBV10-2,TRBJ1-6,few
CASSEAYGTSPILHF,TGTGCCAGCAGTGAAGCGTACGGGACCTCCCCGATCCTCCACTTT,-,TRBV2,TRBJ1-6,many